Below are 19 T cell receptor beta chains sequenced from a single sample in a study of molecular identifiers for immune sequencing clone quantification. TCRdb re-called the PCR reads with MiXCR, one entry per CDR3 protein. The sample lists roughly 100,000 distinct CDR3 sequences; 30% to 35% were seen once. Sample: naive CD8+ T cells from blood, with Jurkat cell RNA spiked in. Specified subset: FACS-sorted CD8+CD4-CCR7+CD45RA+ naive T cells. Source of these receptors: a human donor in good health. Some libraries in this study had Jurkat cell RNA spiked in.

J is TRBJ2-4 and V is TRBV27, with TRBD1 as a possible D gene (6 bases). The length of the CDR3 is 15 residues. Trimming took off 3 bases at V and 0 bases at J, with 9 bases between the two ends. CDR1 is MNHEY and CDR2 is SMNVEV in the germline V gene (reference sequence). The CDR3 loop is CASSLGALAKNIQYF. The DNA of the CDR3 is TGTGCCAGCAGTTTGGGGGCCTTAGCCAAAAACATTCAGTACTTC.

Many counts were recorded for this clonotype. V and J are TRBV19 and TRBJ2-3; D may be TRBD1 (5 bases). Trimming took off 3 bases at V and 2 bases at J, with 15 bases between the two ends. Germline CDR1 is LNHDA and CDR2 is SQIVND (reference sequence). The CDR3 is 16 amino acids. This CDR3 reads CASSISPAGPTDTQYF. The CDR3 bases are TGTGCCAGTAGTATCTCGCCGGCAGGGCCCACAGATACGCAGTATTTT.

This clonotype was picked up a small number of times. The chain combines TRBV6-1 with TRBJ2-1; 14 nucleotides agree with TRBD2. V gave up 6 bases and J gave up 7 bases; unmatched junction bases: 5. The germline CDR1 and CDR2 sequences are MNHNS and SASEGT. This CDR3 comprises 15 residues. The CDR3 is CASRPGLAGGNEQFF. The CDR3 coding sequence is TGTGCCAGCAGACCCGGACTAGCGGGAGGTAATGAGCAGTTCTTC.

This clonotype appeared a few times. This sequence joins TRBV7-9 and TRBJ1-1; no clear D. CDR3 length: 18 residues. The V gene's germline CDR1 is SEHNR and CDR2 FQNEAQ (reference sequence). Between the trimmed V and J ends, which lost 1 base and 1 base, there was a span of 19 bases. For the CDR3, the DNA is TGTGCCAGCAGCTTAGTCATCGATATATGGGCAGCGAACACTGAAGCTTTCTTT. Its translation: CASSLVIDIWAANTEAFF.

A few counts support this clonotype. The rearrangement uses TRBV18 and TRBJ2-2; D gene unclear. The CDR3 totals 13 residues. The V gene's germline CDR1 is KGHSH and CDR2 LQKENI. The V end was cut by 7 bases, the J end by 2 bases, with 8 bases between. The CDR3 nucleotides read TGTGCCAGCTTGGCGGATAACACCGGGGAGCTGTTTTTT. It yields the protein CASLADNTGELFF. The full variable domain, in which reference TRBV18 and TRBJ2-2 provide the parts outside the CDR3, is NAGVMQNPRHLVRRRGQEARLRCSPMKGHSHVYWYRQLPEEGLKFMVYLQKENIIDESGMPKERFSAEFPKEGPSILRIQQVVRGDSAAYFCASLADNTGELFFGEGSRLTVL.

A word on this clonotype: A much larger clone differs from this one at a single base, so this may be a read error. V and J are TRBV29-1 and TRBJ1-1; no clear D gene. Germline V gene lookup returns CDR1 SQVTM and CDR2 ANQGSEA. The CDR3 sequence is 14 residues long. Trimming left V 0 bases short and J 0 bases short, with 8 bases between. CDR3 protein: CSVEDRPVNTEAFF. CDR3 coding DNA: TGCAGCGTTGAAGATCGGCCGGTGAACACTGAAGCTTTCTTT.

The chain uses TRBV7-9 and TRBJ2-1; D remains ambiguous. This CDR3 is 11 amino acids long. Germline loops: CDR1 SEHNR, CDR2 FQNEAQ (reference sequence). The V and J ends lost 3 bases and 9 bases respectively, with 6 bases between them. CDR3 nucleotides: TGTGCCAGCAGCTTTCGCGGTGAGCAGTTCTTC. This sequence encodes CASSFRGEQFF.

The chain employs TRBV20-1 and TRBJ1-4; no reliable D call. In germline, CDR1 is DFQATT, CDR2 SNEGSKA (reference sequence). The V gene lost 3 bases and the J gene lost 7 bases, with 18 bases spanning the gap. CDR3 length: 15 residues. In DNA form, the CDR3 reads TGCAGTGCTAGTGGGCCCCCGAGTAACGTTGAAAAACTGTTTTTT. It translates to CSASGPPSNVEKLFF.

The chain employs TRBV13 and TRBJ2-2; TRBD2 is a possible D gene (7 bases). CDR3 length: 14 residues. V was trimmed by 5 bases and J by 7 bases, leaving 14 bases between them. Looked up from germline, CDR1 is PRHDT and CDR2 is FYEKMQ (reference sequence). CDR3 DNA: TGTGCCAGCAGCGCCGGACTAGGGGGCGGGGAGCTGTTTTTT. Amino acid sequence: CASSAGLGGGELFF.

The chain employs TRBV5-3 and TRBJ2-4, with TRBD2 matching 8 bases. TRBV5-3 is noted as an ORF with a role that remains uncertain. The V segment lost 1 base and the J segment 7 bases; nucleotides outside the gene matches: 10. The CDR3 runs to 16 residues. The CDR3 region has the DNA TGTGCCAGAAGCTTGAAGGAAGCGGGAGCGGAGAACATTCAGTACTTC. Translating it yields CARSLKEAGAENIQYF.

This clonotype was recorded a few times. This chain connects TRBV3-1 to TRBJ1-1; 10 bases align to TRBD1. There are 16 residues in the CDR3. The junction had 5 bases not matched to a gene; V was cut back by 0 bases and J by 4 bases. Germline values: CDR1 LGHDT, CDR2 YNNKEL (reference sequence). The DNA for the CDR3 is TGTGCCAGCAGCCAAGATATGACAGGGGGCTTCACTGAAGCTTTCTTT. It translates to CASSQDMTGGFTEAFF.

The V call is TRBV4-3, the J call TRBJ2-1; possibly TRBD1 for D (6 bases). V dropped 3 bases and J dropped 2 bases, with 11 bases sitting between them. Germline V gene data show CDR1 as LGHNA and CDR2 as YSLEER. CDR3 length: 15 amino acids. CDR3 in DNA: TGCGCCAGCAGCCATGTACAGGGACCCTACAATGAGCAGTTCTTC. Translated, it gives CASSHVQGPYNEQFF.

This clonotype has at least ten counts. J is TRBJ2-5 and V is TRBV7-9; D possibly corresponds to TRBD1 (6 bases). This CDR3 spans 15 amino acids. V lost 4 bases and J 7 bases, leaving 19 bases between the germline ends. The germline V gene encodes CDR1 SEHNR and CDR2 FQNEAQ (reference sequence). CDR3 nucleotides: TGTGCCAGCAGCTCCTGGGCAGGGGCCCTCCCGACCCAGTACTTC. It specifies CASSSWAGALPTQYF.

At least ten counts were recorded for this clonotype. V usage is TRBV20-1 and J usage is TRBJ1-5, with D possibly matching TRBD1 (6 bases). Germline V gene lookup returns CDR1 DFQATT and CDR2 SNEGSKA (reference sequence). V lost 4 bases to trimming and J lost 2 bases, with 12 bases between them. The CDR3 is 14 residues long. The CDR3 DNA reads TGCAGTGCTATTTTACAGGGTGGCAATCAGCCCCAGCATTTT. It is translated as CSAILQGGNQPQHF.

This clonotype was detected once. A read error may be the cause here, since a much bigger clone is one base away. The chain is built from TRBV7-6 and TRBJ1-4, with 8 bases matching TRBD1. This CDR3 spans 16 amino acids. CDR1 and CDR2 (germline): SGHVS, FNYEAQ. CDR3 sequence (DNA): TGTGCCAGCAGCTCCTGGACAGGGATGACTAATAAAAAACTGTTTTTT. Its protein is CASSSWTGMTNKKLFF.

This clonotype has a handful of counts. V is TRBV6-6 and J is TRBJ2-5; D not resolved. The CDR3 extends over 15 amino acids. Germline-derived CDR1 and CDR2 are MNHNY and SVGAGI (reference sequence). Trimming left V 2 bases short and J 3 bases short, with 13 bases between. CDR3 in DNA: TGTGCCAGCAGTTACATCGAGAGGAGTGAAGAGACCCAGTACTTC. It codes for CASSYIERSEETQYF.

This clonotype was seen a few times. V and J are TRBV6-2 or TRBV6-3 and TRBJ2-5; 11 positions match TRBD1. V lost 7 bases, J lost 4 bases, and 5 bases stayed unmatched. Per the germline V gene, CDR1 is MNHEY and CDR2 is SVGEGT. The CDR3 contains 14 residues. Written as DNA, the CDR3 is TGTGCCAGCACCGGACAGGGGGCTTTAGAGACCCAGTACTTC. Amino acid sequence: CASTGQGALETQYF.

In regard to this clonotype: It may be a read error: a sequence one base away is much more abundant. CDR3 in DNA: TGTGCCACCCCACCCGGCCCGGGACCCCCATTGGAGACCCAGTACTTC. Encoded protein: CATPPGPGPPLETQYF. The chain couples TRBV28 to TRBJ2-5, with D possibly called TRBD1 or TRBD2 (5 bases each). CDR1 is MDHEN and CDR2 is SYDVKM in the germline V gene. CDR3 length: 16 amino acids. V lost 10 bases to trimming and J lost 5 bases, with 26 bases between them.

V gene TRBV19 combines with J gene TRBJ1-5; D remains unclear. Trimming shortened V by 10 bases and J by 5 bases, and 15 bases separated the two germline ends. Germline lookup yields CDR1 LNHDA and CDR2 SQIVND (reference sequence). The length of the CDR3 is 13 residues. The CDR3 nucleotides are TGTGCCAATACCCTCGCAGGCCATCAGCCCCAGCATTTT. Protein sequence: CANTLAGHQPQHF.